This T cell receptor (beta chain) is drawn from a study of blood T cell repertoires in COVID-19 (TCRdb year 2020). For context, the study as a whole: The collaborator samples originated in the United States, Italy and Spain and spanned the acute and convalescent phases of COVID-19. A de-identified subject ID, COVID-19 status, age in years and sex were almost always included in the sample metadata. Samples were obtained from the ongoing ImmuneRACE study (first 160 participants) and from some 1,300 subjects provided by 6 global collaborators. HLA class I and class II types, where available, came from metadata supplied by the sample provider rather than from assay-based typing. The repertoires were made available in a free public database intended to serve as a resource for research on the immune response to SARS-CoV-2. Deeply sampled blood TCRbeta repertoires from subjects exposed to, actively infected with, or recovered from COVID-19 were included in the dataset. The prospective study material was composed of cDNA or gDNA derived from T cells, B-cell-depleted T cells, or PBMCs. Beyond this particular receptor, the publication reports: Clinical and demographic metadata were provided uncurated, with the amount varying by source and participant.

TCRbeta CDR3 regions were amplified from genomic DNA using the immunoSEQ Assay, a bias-controlled multiplex PCR. Processing in the source paper ran as follows. The number of nucleated cells in each sample was estimated by amplification of reference gene primers within the assay. Sequence reads were collapsed and filtered to measure the absolute abundance of every unique TCRbeta CDR3 rearrangement. For each sample, productive Simpson clonality was calculated as the square root of Simpson's diversity index across productive rearrangements. As stored in TCRdb, this immuneACCESS dataset retains in-frame rearrangements with V and J assigned. A fraction of the clones does not appear; measured against another copy, unresolved V genes explain less than half of the discrepancy, and the remainder lacks a known reason. V and J calls plus clone size are reproduced from that table; the DNA served to infer D and trimming. The sample table contains 400,000 to 450,000 clones; only one count was recorded for 89% of them. The ten most abundant clones make up around 1.5% of the sample.

Points on this clone: Its target antigen remains unknown. No much larger clonotype is one base removed from it; base qualities were not supplied.

Its CDR3 holds 16 amino acids, cysteine through phenylalanine. Only CDR3 DNA remains: 48 bases, in frame from the first base. Sequences SGHTS (CDR1) and YDEGEE (CDR2) are obtained from the germline V gene. The germline ends are 18 bases apart after V is trimmed by 4 bases and J by 4 bases. In Seattle, one collaborating source enrolled patients while the infection was active and tracked those patients longitudinally over the course of disease. The collaborating institutions used their own protocols to collect whole blood in K2EDTA tubes. For TCRbeta analysis, collaborators shipped samples in one of three forms: frozen whole blood, isolated PBMCs, or DNA extracted from either of those sample types.

Recombination linked TRBV5-8 to TRBJ2-1, with TRBD1 tentatively as D gene (6 bases match). The specimen was peripheral blood. This sequence was found in a woman in her 40s with COVID-19, enrolled during active disease. For the CDR3, the sequence is CASSAKRTAQYNEQFF. The sequence in DNA is TGTGCCAGCAGCGCGAAGCGGACAGCCCAGTACAATGAGCAGTTCTTC.